This TCR beta chain comes out of a study of molecular identifiers for immune sequencing clone quantification. TCRdb passed the PCR reads through MiXCR, listing each CDR3 protein once. Among under 350,000 distinct CDR3 sequences, about 23% were seen once, and the ten largest hold about 0.74%. Of note for this clonotype: One junction end does not reproduce the germline sequence, and a read error may be involved.

The authors sorted naive CD8 T cells as CD8+CD4-CCR7+CD45RA+. Sequencing was carried out using naive CD8+ T cells from blood, with Jurkat cell RNA spiked in. Subset of the sample: FACS-sorted CD8+CD4-CCR7+CD45RA+ naive T cells. This TCR was recovered from a human donor in good health. Some libraries in this study had Jurkat cell RNA spiked in.

The chain's CDR3 is CASSWDRGGQETQYF. CDR3 DNA: TGTGCCAGCAGCTGGGACAGAGGGGGGCAAGAGACCCAGTACTTC. This sequence joins TRBV5-3 and TRBJ2-5, with D perhaps matching TRBD1 (7 bases). TRBV5-3 has ORF status, its function being uncertain. The CDR3 runs to 15 residues.